This is a list of T cell receptor beta chains from one sample in a study of beta chain features in type 1 diabetes. Clones were read by immunoSEQ multiplex PCR, and TCRdb kept only the in-frame ones, dropping some. The table records 200,000 to 300,000 clones, 20% of them present only once. Source material: naive CD4+ T cells from blood. These receptors were obtained from a woman aged 40 to 50 with type 1 diabetes. The CDR3 runs from the conserved cysteine through the conserved F or W. Fields, in order: V gene, D gene, clone size, J gene, CDR3 DNA, CDR3 protein. A D gene is named only where the DNA matches it firmly. Part of the rows lack a size; the others show once, few, many or a class for expanded clones.

>TRBV5-1|TRBD1|-|TRBJ1-2
TGCGCCAGCAGCTTGGGAGGGGGCGATGGCTACACCTTC
CASSLGGGDGYTF
>TRBV4-2|-|few|TRBJ1-6
TGTGCCAGCAGCCAATTCCAGGCAAATTCACCCCTCCACTTT
CASSQFQANSPLHF
>TRBV2|-|few|TRBJ2-1
TGTGCCAGCAGTGAAAACAGGGCCGGGGAGCAGTTCTTC
CASSENRAGEQFF
>TRBV6-6|-|-|TRBJ2-1
TGTGCCAGCAGTTCCGCGTTCCACAATGAGCAGTTCTTC
CASSSAFHNEQFF
>TRBV4-1|TRBD2|few|TRBJ2-1
TGCGCCAGCAGCCCTGGGGGGGCGGGAGGGAACAATGAGCAGTTCTTC
CASSPGGAGGNNEQFF
>TRBV29-1|TRBD2|-|TRBJ2-7
TGCAGCGTTGAAGATCAAGGGGCTAGCGGCTCCTACGAGCAGTACTTC
CSVEDQGASGSYEQYF
>TRBV7-3|-|-|TRBJ1-1
TGTGCCAGCAGCTTAACAACAGCCGACACTGAAGCTTTCTTT
CASSLTTADTEAFF
>TRBV6-5|TRBD2|-|TRBJ2-1
TGTGCCAGCAGTCTGACTAGCGGGTACAATGAGCAGTTCTTC
CASSLTSGYNEQFF
>TRBV11-3|TRBD1|-|TRBJ2-1
TGTGCCAGCAGCTGGGACAGGGACTATGAGCAGTTCTTC
CASSWDRDYEQFF
>TRBV7-2|-|few|TRBJ2-7
TGTGCCAGCAGCTTAGAAACGGGGAGCTCCTACGAGCAGTACTTC
CASSLETGSSYEQYF
>TRBV5-6|-|few|TRBJ2-3
TGTGCCAGCAGCTTCCTACAGAGTACGCAGTATTTT
CASSFLQSTQYF
>TRBV5-1|TRBD2|once|TRBJ2-2
TGCGCCAGCAGCATCACTAGCGGGAATGTCGGGGAGCTGTTTTTT
CASSITSGNVGELFF
>TRBV7-9|TRBD2|few|TRBJ2-3
TGTGCCGGCAGACGGACTAGCGCAACAGATACGCAGTATTTT
CAGRRTSATDTQYF
>TRBV5-6|-|-|TRBJ2-5
TGTGCCAGCAGCTTAGGGGCTCTGCCCGAGACCCAGTACTTC
CASSLGALPETQYF
>TRBV7-2|TRBD1|-|TRBJ2-3
TGTGCCAGCAGTGCCGGGACAGGGCATGATACGCAGTATTTT
CASSAGTGHDTQYF
>TRBV9|-|-|TRBJ2-5
TGTGCCAGCAGCGTAGTAGACGGGAGTGGGCGAGAGACCCAGTACTTC
CASSVVDGSGRETQYF
>TRBV5-1|-|few|TRBJ2-1
TGCGCCAGCAGCTTGGGCCCGGGGAATGAGCAGTTCTTC
CASSLGPGNEQFF
>TRBV7-9|TRBD1|-|TRBJ2-3
TGTGCCAGCAGCTTGGGGACAGGGCCCACAGATACGCAGTATTTT
CASSLGTGPTDTQYF
>TRBV7-2|-|few|TRBJ2-7
TGTGCCAGCAGCCCCTCCATGGGGGGTGCCTACGAGCAGTACTTC
CASSPSMGGAYEQYF
>TRBV29-1|-|few|TRBJ2-1
TGCAGCGTTGTAACCTACAATGAGCAGTTCTTC
CSVVTYNEQFF
>TRBV4-1|TRBD1|-|TRBJ2-7
TGCGCCAGCAGCCGAGGACAGGGACCTTCCTACGAGCAGTACTTC
CASSRGQGPSYEQYF
>TRBV30|-|-|TRBJ2-7
TGTGCCCGAGGAGGCTCCTACGAGCAGTACTTC
CARGGSYEQYF
>TRBV18|TRBD2|few|TRBJ2-7
TGTGCCAGCTCACCAGGGACTAGATCCTACGAGCAGTACTTC
CASSPGTRSYEQYF
>TRBV29-1|TRBD2|few|TRBJ2-5
TGCAGCGTTGCTGGACAAGCTAGCGGGGGAGAGACCCAGTACTTC
CSVAGQASGGETQYF
>TRBV5-1|TRBD1|-|TRBJ2-3
TGCGCCACAGGGCTTCAGGGGGCGAGCACAGATACGCAGTATTTT
CATGLQGASTDTQYF
>TRBV29-1|-|-|TRBJ1-5
TGCAGCGTTGGAGGGGGACCCAATCAGCCCCAGCATTTT
CSVGGGPNQPQHF
>TRBV11-2|-|once|TRBJ2-7
TGTGCCAGCAGCTCTCGGAGGGGATCCGGGGTGCAGTACTTC
CASSSRRGSGVQYF
>TRBV7-2|-|few|TRBJ2-1
TGTGCCAGCAGCTTAGGGCGGGAATACAATGAGCAGTTCTTC
CASSLGREYNEQFF
>TRBV5-4|TRBD2|-|TRBJ2-3
TGTGCCAGCAGCGCTGGAGGGACTAGTCTGTATTTT
CASSAGGTSLYF
>TRBV25-1|TRBD1|few|TRBJ2-3
TGTGCCAGCAGTGCGACGACAGGGATCACAGATACGCAGTATTTT
CASSATTGITDTQYF
>TRBV9|-|-|TRBJ1-1
TGTGCCAGCACCGACAGGACAAACACTGAAGCTTTCTTT
CASTDRTNTEAFF
>TRBV5-1|-|-|TRBJ2-3
TGCGCCAGCAGCTTCTCTGGGACTAGCACAGATACGCAGTATTTT
CASSFSGTSTDTQYF
>TRBV5-4|-|-|TRBJ2-3
TGTGCCAGCAGCTTGGCGGGGTTCTCCTGGATAGATACGCAGTATTTT
CASSLAGFSWIDTQYF
>TRBV9|-|-|TRBJ1-2
TGTGCCAGCAGTGGAAACGGACAAAGGGGCTACACCTTC
CASSGNGQRGYTF
>TRBV14|TRBD1|-|TRBJ2-3
TGTGCCAGCAGCCTACAGGGGGATACGCAGTATTTT
CASSLQGDTQYF
>TRBV29-1|-|-|TRBJ1-1
TGCAGCGTTCGTCGGACTGAAGCTTTCTTT
CSVRRTEAFF
>TRBV28|-|-|TRBJ1-2
TGTGCCAGCAGTATCATACGGGGGATCTCGCTATTAGGCTACACCTTC
CASSIIRGISLLGYTF
>TRBV11-1|-|-|TRBJ2-7
TGTGCCAGCAGCTTTCCGCGGAACGAGCAGTACTTC
CASSFPRNEQYF
>TRBV4-3|TRBD1|-|TRBJ2-3
TGCGCCAGCAGCCGCGGACTTCGGGACAGTTTCTCGAATACGCAGTATTTT
CASSRGLRDSFSNTQYF
>TRBV30|TRBD1|few|TRBJ1-2
TGTGCCTGGATCGCCCTCATACAGGGGGCCGGCTACACCTTC
CAWIALIQGAGYTF
>TRBV6-5|TRBD2|-|TRBJ2-5
TGTGCCAGCAGTGCGGGGGGGCCTTGGGAGACCCAGTACTTC
CASSAGGPWETQYF
>TRBV2|TRBD1|-|TRBJ1-5
TGTGCCAGCACTGGGACAGGGGGCCTGTGGCAGCCCCAGCATTTT
CASTGTGGLWQPQHF
>TRBV5-4|-|few|TRBJ2-7
TGTGCCAGCAGCTCCGGGGCAGGGGCCGGGTTCTACGAGCAGTACTTC
CASSSGAGAGFYEQYF
>TRBV27|-|few|TRBJ1-2
TGTGCCAGCAGCCTCCTGGGGCAGGAAGCAAACTATGGCTACACCTTC
CASSLLGQEANYGYTF
>TRBV10-3|TRBD2|-|TRBJ2-3
TGTGCCATCAGTGAGAGGCAGGGAGGGGGCACAGATACGCAGTATTTT
CAISERQGGGTDTQYF
>TRBV28|-|-|TRBJ1-1
TGTGCCAGCGGGGGGGTCATCGAAGCTTTCTTT
CASGGVIEAFF